A single sample is the source of the 24 T cell receptor beta chains below, sequenced in a study of T cell changes during pregnancy in multiple sclerosis. This table comes from immunoSEQ multiplex PCR, and its TCRdb copy is limited to in-frame clones, with some not included. The sample has roughly 36,000 clones; around 92% are singletons. The input for sequencing was CD8+ T cells from peripheral blood mononuclear cells, taken in the second trimester of pregnancy. These TCRs come from a female donor with multiple sclerosis, enrolled in a pregnancy study.

The chain couples TRBV5-1 to TRBJ2-7, with 7 bases fitting TRBD1. Germline-derived CDR1 and CDR2 are SGHRS and YFSETQ. The CDR3 has 18 residues. V lost 1 base, J lost 1 base, and 14 bases stayed unmatched. CDR3 nucleotides: TGCGCCAGCAGCTTGAGTATTTTTTACAGGGGTGGGTCCTACGAGCAGTACTTC. Translated, it gives CASSLSIFYRGGSYEQYF.

The CDR3 nucleotides are TGTGCCAGCAGTTACGCCGCCAGGGGCGGGGAGCAGTACTTC. Protein: CASSYAARGGEQYF. This sequence joins TRBV6-5 and TRBJ2-7; D is possibly TRBD1 (6 bases). V lost 2 bases, J lost 7 bases, and 15 bases lay in between. The CDR3 contains 14 residues. Germline lookup yields CDR1 MNHEY and CDR2 SVGAGI.

V is TRBV7-8 and J is TRBJ2-3, with 15 bases that match TRBD2. From germline, CDR1 is SGHVS and CDR2 FQNEAQ. With V trimmed by 3 bases and J by 0 bases, 7 bases remained unmatched. The CDR3 totals 19 residues. CDR3: CASSFPGLAGGSSTDTQYF. The CDR3 DNA is TGTGCCAGCAGCTTCCCGGGACTAGCGGGGGGATCTAGCACAGATACGCAGTATTTT.

The chain uses TRBV19 and TRBJ2-2, with a weak D call TRBD1 (6 bases). V was pared by 4 bases and J by 6 bases, with 12 bases between. CDR1 is LNHDA and CDR2 is SQIVND in the germline V gene (reference sequence). This CDR3 is 14 amino acids long. CDR3 DNA: TGTGCCAGTAGTACTTTGGGGGCTGCCGGGGAGCTGTTTTTT. Protein product: CASSTLGAAGELFF.

This CDR3 is CASSLETRLAGISYNEQFF. In DNA form, the CDR3 reads TGTGCCAGCAGCCTAGAAACCCGACTAGCGGGGATCTCCTACAATGAGCAGTTCTTC. The chain recombines TRBV5-8 with TRBJ2-1, with TRBD2 matching 11 bases. CDR1 SGHTS and CDR2 YDEGEE come from the germline V gene. Trimming at V came to 4 bases and at J to 0 bases, leaving 12 bases not matched to a gene. CDR3 size: 19 residues.

The rearrangement uses TRBV30 and TRBJ2-7; no firm D call. V dropped 2 bases and J dropped 3 bases, with 5 bases sitting between them. CDR3 length: 11 residues. Germline CDR1 and CDR2: GTSNPN and SVGIG (reference sequence). Here the CDR3 DNA reads TGTGCCTGGAGTCCCAACTACGAGCAGTACTTC. It specifies CAWSPNYEQYF.

This chain links TRBV4-1 with TRBJ1-1; D is uncertain. This CDR3 comprises 14 residues. The germline V gene has CDR1 MGHRA and CDR2 YSYEKL. V was cut by 0 bases and J by 1 base, with 6 bases left in between. CDR3 residues: CASSQDSGNTEAFF. The DNA for the CDR3 is TGCGCCAGCAGCCAAGATTCGGGGAACACTGAAGCTTTCTTT.

In DNA form, the CDR3 reads TGTGCCACCTTGCCCGAGGATGTTAACTATGGCTACACCTTC. Its translation: CATLPEDVNYGYTF. The rearrangement links TRBV2 to TRBJ1-2; no firm D call. CDR3 size: 14 residues. The germline gives CDR1 SNHLY, CDR2 FYNNEI. V lost 10 bases to trimming and J lost 1 base, with 16 bases between them.

This chain connects TRBV2 to TRBJ1-1; 10 nucleotides align to TRBD1. The CDR3 consists of 15 residues. After removal of 5 bases from V and 3 bases from J, the junction contained 6 bases not matched to a gene. Per germline, CDR1 SNHLY and CDR2 FYNNEI. CDR3 in DNA: TGTGCCAGCAGTTTGACCGGGACAGGGGACACTGAAGCTTTCTTT. Residues: CASSLTGTGDTEAFF.

This clone was detected once. This rearrangement joins TRBV6-6 to TRBJ2-1; D may be TRBD1 (7 bases). Germline CDR1 reads MNHNY; CDR2 reads SVGAGI (reference sequence). V was trimmed by 6 bases and J by 3 bases, leaving 15 bases between them. The CDR3 length is 15 residues. CDR3 residues: CASSRGTVFYNEQFF. The CDR3 DNA is TGTGCCAGCAGCCGCGGGACAGTTTTCTACAATGAGCAGTTCTTC.

This chain joins TRBV5-6 and TRBJ2-7; 10 bases align to TRBD1. Germline CDR1 and CDR2: SGHDT and YYEEEE. V trimming: 2 bases; J trimming: 2 bases; junction bases outside the gene matches: 1. CDR3 length equals 14 residues. CDR3 bases: TGTGCCAGCAGCTTCGGGACAGGGGCCTACGAGCAGTACTTC. It encodes CASSFGTGAYEQYF.

CDR3 in DNA: TGTGCCAGCATCCCACACAGGGGGTCGTATGAAGCTTTCTTT. Its translation is CASIPHRGSYEAFF. The J gene is TRBJ1-1, the V gene TRBV7-6; 8 positions match TRBD1. The germline V gene has CDR1 SGHVS and CDR2 FNYEAQ. Losses at the gene ends were 7 bases for V and 7 bases for J; bases not matched to a gene: 11. There are 14 residues in the CDR3.

V usage is TRBV30 and J usage is TRBJ1-2; TRBD1 matches at 9 bases. J lost 11 bases, V lost 1 base, and 8 bases had no gene match. CDR3 length equals 13 residues. Germline assignment: CDR1 GTSNPN and CDR2 SVGIG (reference sequence). The DNA for the CDR3 is TGTGCCTGGAGTGCGGGGACAGGGACATGGTACACCTTC. Its translation is CAWSAGTGTWYTF.

This chain uses TRBV30 with TRBJ2-7; TRBD1 matches 7 bases. The V gene's germline CDR1 is GTSNPN and CDR2 SVGIG (reference sequence). Trimming at V came to 5 bases and at J to 2 bases, leaving 6 bases not matched to a gene. This CDR3 is 13 amino acids long. CDR3 loop: CAWSGTATYEQYF. For the CDR3, the DNA is TGTGCCTGGTCCGGGACAGCAACCTACGAGCAGTACTTC.

The V gene is TRBV6-5, the J gene TRBJ1-6, with D possibly matching TRBD1 (5 bases). This CDR3 comprises 15 residues. With 0 bases removed from V and 7 bases from J, the gap between germline ends came to 10 bases. Germline lookup yields CDR1 MNHEY and CDR2 SVGAGI. CDR3 DNA: TGTGCCAGCAGTTACTCGCTGGGGGGGAATTCACCCCTCCACTTT. Translation: CASSYSLGGNSPLHF.

This chain connects TRBV30 to TRBJ2-1; D call uncertain. The CDR3 consists of 11 residues. Germline-derived CDR1 and CDR2 are GTSNPN and SVGIG (reference sequence). Trimming left V 5 bases short and J 6 bases short, with 8 bases between. This CDR3 reads CAWAYSNEQFF. Here the CDR3 DNA reads TGTGCCTGGGCATACTCCAATGAGCAGTTCTTC.

This chain joins TRBV16 and TRBJ1-5, with D tentatively TRBD1 (5 bases). The CDR3 contains 15 residues. Looked up from germline, CDR1 is KGHSY and CDR2 is FQNENV. The germline V and J ends were trimmed by 3 bases and 9 bases, with 18 bases remaining between them. The CDR3 DNA is TGTGCCAGCAGCCACCCGGCTCTGGAGGGGAGGCCCCAGCATTTT. Its translation: CASSHPALEGRPQHF.

The count of this clone is one. The J gene is TRBJ1-5, the V gene TRBV4-3, with D tentatively TRBD1 (5 bases). The CDR3 covers 16 residues. Per the germline V gene, CDR1 is LGHNA and CDR2 is YSLEER. V shed 1 base and J shed 6 bases, with 16 bases lying between them. The CDR3 is CASSQGVGGAGQPQHF. The CDR3 DNA is TGCGCCAGCAGCCAAGGAGTAGGCGGGGCCGGTCAGCCCCAGCATTTT.

This chain joins TRBV6-4 and TRBJ1-1; no definite D call. The CDR3 contains 13 residues. V lost 6 bases and J lost 2, with 10 bases in between. The germline gives CDR1 MRHNA, CDR2 SNTAGT. The CDR3 coding sequence is TGTGCCAGCAGCCTAGGCTCCAACACTGAAGCTTTCTTT. Translating it yields CASSLGSNTEAFF.

V and J are TRBV19 and TRBJ2-7, with 7 bases lining up with TRBD1. The germline V gene has CDR1 LNHDA and CDR2 SQIVND (reference sequence). The V gene end was trimmed by 3 bases and the J gene end by 4 bases; junction bases not matched to a gene: 12. The CDR3 extends over 16 amino acids. CDR3 amino acids: CASSIPSDRVRYEQYF. The CDR3 region has the DNA TGTGCCAGTAGTATCCCCTCCGACAGGGTTCGGTACGAGCAGTACTTC.

The rearrangement joins TRBV28 to TRBJ2-3, with 7 bases fitting TRBD1. The V gene's germline CDR1 is MDHEN and CDR2 SYDVKM. The ends lost 5 bases at V and 2 bases at J; junction bases unmatched: 4. The CDR3 consists of 14 residues. Written as DNA, the CDR3 is TGTGCCAGCAGTCCGACAGGGACCACAGATACGCAGTATTTT. Its translation: CASSPTGTTDTQYF.

The chain is built from TRBV13 and TRBJ2-7; TRBD2 agrees at 12 bases. Germline-derived CDR1 and CDR2 are PRHDT and FYEKMQ (reference sequence). The CDR3 contains 16 residues. The V segment lost 3 bases and the J segment 6 bases; nucleotides outside the gene matches: 9. The CDR3 coding sequence is TGTGCCAGCAGCTTTAATAGACTAGCGGGAGTTTCCGAGCAGTACTTC. As protein: CASSFNRLAGVSEQYF.

The chain uses TRBV27 and TRBJ2-7; 7 positions match TRBD2. The CDR3 is made up of 15 amino acids. The ends lost 4 bases at V and 2 bases at J; junction bases unmatched: 8. The germline V gene has CDR1 MNHEY and CDR2 SMNVEV (reference sequence). CDR3 in amino acids: CASSSLAALAYEQYF. In DNA, the CDR3 is TGTGCCAGCAGTTCCCTAGCGGCCTTGGCCTACGAGCAGTACTTC.

The chain carries TRBV19 and TRBJ1-2, with D possibly matching TRBD1 (5 bases). The CDR3 extends over 15 amino acids. Germline CDR1 and CDR2: LNHDA and SQIVND (reference sequence). V lost 1 base and J lost 4, with 13 bases in between. CDR3 in amino acids: CASSIGARGVYGYTF. Here the CDR3 DNA reads TGTGCCAGTAGTATAGGGGCCCGGGGGGTCTATGGCTACACCTTC.